The 20 T cell receptor beta chains below were found in one sample sequenced in a study of blood T cells in healthy people across ages. The use of a sample-barcoded 5' primer and a J-beta primer mix characterized a second PCR of roughly 6 to 11 cycles. Using its own MiXCR run on the 5' RACE reads, TCRdb lists one record per CDR3 protein. The sample lists about 650,000 distinct CDR3 sequences; less than 40% were seen once. Sequenced material: blood. These receptors were collected from a woman of 80 years or more in good health.

Regarding this clonotype: Given a much more abundant clone one base away, this may be a read error. This chain joins TRBV29-1 and TRBJ2-7; TRBD1 matches at 10 bases. The assigned J gene may be wrong: the sequence end matches TRBJ2-4 better. The germline V gene encodes CDR1 SQVTM and CDR2 ANQGSEA. This CDR3 contains 12 residues. The CDR3 is CSGLGQGDIQYF. CDR3 nucleotides: TGCAGCGGCCTCGGACAGGGGGACATTCAGTACTTC.

The chain employs TRBV20-1 and TRBJ1-1; D gene unclear. The CDR3 length is 14 residues. CDR1 DFQATT and CDR2 SNEGSKA come from the germline V gene (reference sequence). V was pared by 3 bases and J by 1 base, with 12 bases between. In DNA form, the CDR3 reads TGCAGTGCTAGTACAAGTCTGGGGAACACTGAAGCTTTCTTT. This sequence encodes CSASTSLGNTEAFF.

This clonotype was detected many times. The chain employs TRBV29-1 and TRBJ2-3, with 13 bases matching TRBD2. The germline V gene encodes CDR1 SQVTM and CDR2 ANQGSEA. There are 16 residues in the CDR3. V was clipped by 6 bases and J by 0 bases; unmatched bases: 6. The CDR3 sequence: CSVEGLAGLSTDTQYF. CDR3 DNA sequence: TGCAGCGTAGAGGGACTAGCGGGGTTAAGCACAGATACGCAGTATTTT.

A single count supports this clonotype. V usage is TRBV7-2 and J usage is TRBJ1-2, with 8 bases identical to TRBD1. Germline V gene data show CDR1 as SGHTA and CDR2 as FQGNSA. The length of the CDR3 is 15 residues. With V trimmed by 4 bases and J by 5 bases, 9 bases remained unmatched. The CDR3 here is CASSSTGVSWYGYTF. CDR3 bases: TGTGCCAGCAGCTCGACAGGGGTCTCCTGGTATGGCTACACCTTC.

This clonotype was counted many times. V gene TRBV7-3 combines with J gene TRBJ2-7; D unresolved. CDR3 length: 13 amino acids. Trimming shortened V by 5 bases and J by 6 bases, and 14 bases separated the two germline ends. Germline V gene data show CDR1 as SGHTA and CDR2 as FQGTGA. CDR3 in DNA: TGTGCCAGCAGCCAATCCCTGATGGGCGAGCAGTACTTC. It yields the protein CASSQSLMGEQYF.

In the case of this clonotype: This may stem from a read error, because a much larger clone lies one nucleotide away. The V gene is TRBV5-1, the J gene TRBJ2-5, with D perhaps assigned TRBD1 or TRBD2 (5 bases each). V lost 6 bases and J lost 11, with 26 bases in between. The CDR3 extends over 15 amino acids. Germline V CDR1 and CDR2: SGHRS, YFSETQ. CDR3 amino acids: CASKWGPTTRDEQYF. CDR3 nucleotide sequence: TGCGCCAGCAAGTGGGGCCCAACCACGAGGGATGAGCAGTACTTC.

This clonotype was seen repeatedly, ten times or more. The CDR3 spells CASSFISDGKWGYTF. CDR3 in DNA: TGTGCCAGCAGTTTCATATCGGACGGGAAGTGGGGCTACACCTTC. The rearrangement joins TRBV28 to TRBJ1-2; D is undetermined. From germline, CDR1 is MDHEN and CDR2 SYDVKM. This CDR3 contains 15 residues. The V end was cut by 3 bases, the J end by 8 bases, with 19 bases between.

This chain uses TRBV29-1 with TRBJ2-3; 11 bases are shared with TRBD2. Trimming cost V 4 bases and J 2 bases; bases outside gene matches: 5. The germline V gene encodes CDR1 SQVTM and CDR2 ANQGSEA. The CDR3 covers 15 residues. Here the CDR3 reads CSVGGLAEDTDTQYF. CDR3 bases: TGCAGCGTTGGGGGACTAGCGGAAGACACAGATACGCAGTATTTT.

At least ten counts were recorded for this clonotype. The CDR3 loop reads CASGGSAPYEQYF. The CDR3, as DNA: TGTGCCAGCGGAGGGTCCGCCCCCTACGAGCAGTACTTC. V usage is TRBV2 and J usage is TRBJ2-7, with D maybe TRBD2 (6 bases). The ends were cut back, 8 bases at V and 2 bases at J, with 13 bases in the middle. CDR1 and CDR2 from the germline V gene are SNHLY and FYNNEI. The CDR3 has 13 residues.

The chain is built from TRBV5-1 and TRBJ2-7; the match to TRBD2 covers 11 bases. The DNA matches TRBJ2-5 better at its end, which makes the J call doubtful. The germline V gene has CDR1 SGHRS and CDR2 YFSETQ. The CDR3 runs 15 residues. CDR3: CASSSPLAGVETQYF. CDR3 bases: TGCGCCAGCAGCTCTCCACTAGCGGGAGTAGAGACCCAGTACTTC.

This clonotype was recorded at least ten times. The rearrangement uses TRBV7-2 and TRBJ2-7; the D gene is possibly TRBD1 (6 bases). Trimming stripped 5 bases from V and 3 bases from J, with 17 bases between. Germline V gene data show CDR1 as SGHTA and CDR2 as FQGNSA. The CDR3 length is 15 residues. The CDR3 loop reads CASSSSRTVGYEQYF. CDR3 sequence (DNA): TGTGCCAGCAGCAGCTCGAGGACAGTAGGCTACGAGCAGTACTTC.

This clonotype was counted ten times or more. The gene calls are TRBV11-2 and TRBJ1-2; tentative D call: TRBD1 (6 bases). There are 12 residues in the CDR3. V lost 8 bases to trimming and J lost 4 bases, with 11 bases between them. CDR1 is SGHAT, CDR2 FQNNGV, per germline. The DNA for the CDR3 is TGTGCCAGCTCAGGGGAAGGCTATGGCTACACCTTC. The encoded protein is CASSGEGYGYTF.

This clonotype was recorded once. A much larger clonotype is one base distant, so this may be a read error. This chain joins TRBV20-1 and TRBJ2-7; D call uncertain. CDR1 is DFQATT and CDR2 is SNEGSKA in the germline V gene (reference sequence). CDR3 length equals 13 residues. Between the trimmed V and J ends, which lost 1 base and 7 bases, there was a span of 14 bases. DNA of the CDR3: TGCAGTGCTAGAGCCCCTCAGCAGGTTGAGCAGTACTTC. Amino acids: CSARAPQQVEQYF.

The chain combines TRBV9 with TRBJ2-1; D might be TRBD2 (5 bases). There are 11 residues in the CDR3. V was cut by 0 bases and J by 11 bases, with 6 bases left in between. The germline V gene has CDR1 SGDLS and CDR2 YYNGEE. CDR3 amino acids: CASSVGGQQFF. DNA of the CDR3: TGTGCCAGCAGCGTAGGAGGGCAGCAGTTCTTC.

This clonotype was counted ten times or more. The rearrangement joins TRBV5-1 to TRBJ2-7, with 8 positions matching TRBD1. The length of the CDR3 is 14 residues. The junction had 7 bases not matched to a gene; V was cut back by 2 bases and J by 6 bases. The germline V gene encodes CDR1 SGHRS and CDR2 YFSETQ. The CDR3 DNA follows: TGCGCCAGCAGCTTAGACAGGGGCTCGGGCGAGCAGTACTTC. Residues: CASSLDRGSGEQYF.

Many counts were recorded for this clonotype. The J gene is TRBJ1-4, the V gene TRBV7-2; weak D call: TRBD1 (6 bases). V dropped 5 bases and J dropped 5 bases, with 12 bases sitting between them. CDR1 and CDR2 (germline): SGHTA, FQGNSA. The CDR3 consists of 14 residues. CDR3 sequence: CASSRRGLNEKLFF. DNA of the CDR3: TGTGCCAGCAGCCGCCGGGGGCTAAATGAAAAACTGTTTTTT.

This clonotype was counted between two and nine times. V gene TRBV7-8 combines with J gene TRBJ2-5, with 8 bases matching TRBD1. Germline V lookup: CDR1 SGHVS, CDR2 FQNEAQ. V shed 5 bases, J shed 11 bases, and the junction held 19 bases outside the gene matches. The CDR3 extends over 16 amino acids. The CDR3 loop is CASSPREVQGAHEQYF. CDR3 sequence (DNA): TGTGCCAGCAGCCCGAGAGAGGTGCAGGGGGCGCATGAGCAGTACTTC. Full variable domain (remainder filled in from reference TRBV7-8 and TRBJ2-5): GAGVSQSPRYKVAKRGQDVALRCDPISGHVSLFWYQQALGQGPEFLTYFQNEAQLDKSGLPSDRFFAERPEGSVSTLKIQRTQQEDSAVYLCASSPREVQGAHEQYFGPGTRLLVL.

This clonotype was detected many times. The rearrangement links TRBV3-1 to TRBJ2-6, with D maybe TRBD1 (6 bases). V was trimmed by 5 bases and J by 0 bases, leaving 11 bases between them. The CDR3 runs to 16 residues. Germline V gene lookup returns CDR1 LGHDT and CDR2 YNNKEL (reference sequence). The CDR3 DNA is TGTGCCAGCAGCTCGGACAGAAGCTCTGGGGCCAACGTCCTGACTTTC. It yields the protein CASSSDRSSGANVLTF. The full variable domain, in which reference TRBV3-1 and TRBJ2-6 provide the parts outside the CDR3, is DTAVSQTPKYLVTQMGNDKSIKCEQNLGHDTMYWYKQDSKKFLKIMFSYNNKELIINETVPNRFSPKSPDKAHLNLHINSLELGDSAVYFCASSSDRSSGANVLTFGAGSRLTVL.

This clonotype has just a few counts. The V call is TRBV6-2 or TRBV6-3, the J call TRBJ1-5; possibly TRBD1 for D (5 bases). The V end was cut by 6 bases, the J end by 6 bases, with 15 bases between. This CDR3 region has 14 residues. Germline-derived CDR1 and CDR2 are MNHEY and SVGEGT. The chain's CDR3 is CASRPGGEGQPQHF. DNA of the CDR3: TGTGCCAGCAGGCCTGGGGGGGAAGGTCAGCCCCAGCATTTT.

This clonotype was recorded many times. V is TRBV7-9 and J is TRBJ2-5; the D is unclear. V was pared by 1 base and J by 3 bases, with 12 bases between. Germline V CDR1 and CDR2: SEHNR, FQNEAQ (reference sequence). This CDR3 contains 15 residues. This CDR3 reads CASSLGGSAKETQYF. The CDR3 coding sequence is TGTGCCAGCAGCTTAGGAGGCAGCGCCAAAGAGACCCAGTACTTC.